This T cell receptor (beta chain) was captured in a study of chemoradiotherapy in HPV16-positive cancers. The wider study: Candidate HPV-specific clones and shared TCR motifs came from two HPV16-positive patients. Study findings and constraints: HPV-specific T cells were functionally defined from only two HPV16-positive patients. Non-HPV-specific T cells did not expand in tumors during treatment, whereas candidate HPV-specific clones and E7-related motifs did.

With regard to this clone: Its target is unknown.

TCRdb's table, derived via immunoSEQ multiplex PCR, lists solely in-frame clones and lacks some. Among around 6,000 clones listed, roughly 90% were seen once. Samples were taken several times over chemoradiotherapy. Looked up from germline, CDR1 is SGHNT and CDR2 is YYREEE (reference sequence). With V trimmed by 3 bases and J by 4 bases, 4 bases remained unmatched. This CDR3 is built from 15 residues. Sequenced here: blood, sampled from a patient who underwent chemoradiotherapy. V and J are TRBV5-4 and TRBJ2-1, with 10 bases fitting TRBD1. This TCR derives from a human donor with HPV-associated anogenital cancer. The CDR3 sequence: CASSSSGQGYNEQFF. CDR3 in DNA: TGTGCCAGCAGCTCGTCGGGACAGGGGTACAATGAGCAGTTCTTC. The full variable domain, rest sourced from reference TRBV5-4 and TRBJ2-1, is ETGVTQSPTHLIKTRGQQVTLRCSSQSGHNTVSWYQQALGQGPQFIFQYYREEENGRGNFPPRFSGLQFPNYSSELNVNALELDDSALYLCASSSSGQGYNEQFFGPGTRLTVL.